Listed here are 10 T cell receptor beta chains from one sample, sequenced in a study of blood T cells in healthy people across ages. For the second PCR, which ran for 7 to 11 cycles, a sample-barcoded 5' primer and a J-beta primer mix were used. Using its own MiXCR run on the 5' RACE reads, TCRdb lists one record per CDR3 protein. The data show about 650,000 distinct CDR3 sequences, under 65% seen once. Material: blood. These receptors were obtained from a woman older than 75 in good health.

There are a few counts of this clonotype. This chain connects TRBV12-3 or TRBV12-4 to TRBJ2-1, with D uncertain. This CDR3 spans 14 amino acids. The germline V and J ends were trimmed by 3 bases and 1 base, with 7 bases remaining between them. The CDR3 spells CASSFFPSYNEQFF. The CDR3 region has the DNA TGTGCCAGCAGTTTTTTCCCATCCTACAATGAGCAGTTCTTC.

The chain combines TRBV2 with TRBJ1-2; D not certain. Germline CDR1 reads SNHLY; CDR2 reads FYNNEI. Trimming shortened V by 10 bases and J by 4 bases, and 10 bases separated the two germline ends. This CDR3 comprises 11 residues. The CDR3 region has the DNA TGTGCCAACGGACGGGGCTATGGCTACACCTTC. It translates to CANGRGYGYTF.

This clonotype showed up many times. The V call is TRBV12-3 or TRBV12-4, the J call TRBJ2-1, with 9 bases fitting TRBD1. The CDR3 has 16 residues. V gave up 6 bases and J gave up 0 bases; unmatched junction bases: 6. The CDR3 region is CASRITGGPSYNEQFF. In DNA, the CDR3 is TGTGCCAGCAGGATTACAGGGGGCCCCTCCTACAATGAGCAGTTCTTC.

Regarding this clonotype: This may be a read error, as it is one base from a much larger clone. V is TRBV2 and J is TRBJ2-7; no clear D. V lost 11 bases and J 9 bases, leaving 17 bases between the germline ends. This CDR3 is 11 amino acids long. The V gene's germline CDR1 is SNHLY and CDR2 FYNNEI. The CDR3 protein is CAAQTPLGQYF. CDR3 nucleotide sequence: TGTGCCGCTCAGACTCCGCTCGGGCAGTACTTC.

This clonotype was detected ten times or more. The gene calls are TRBV7-2 and TRBJ1-4; D is perhaps TRBD1 (5 bases). The germline V and J ends were trimmed by 1 base and 7 bases, with 13 bases remaining between them. The CDR3 spans 15 residues. CDR1 is SGHTA, CDR2 FQGNSA, per germline. This CDR3 is CASSLGGRVGEKLFF. The CDR3 DNA sequence: TGTGCCAGCAGCTTAGGGGGCAGGGTTGGTGAAAAACTGTTTTTT.

The gene calls are TRBV28 and TRBJ2-1; TRBD2 agrees at 7 bases. Trimming took 3 bases from V and 1 from J; bases not matched to a gene: 12. The germline V gene encodes CDR1 MDHEN and CDR2 SYDVKM. The CDR3 runs 18 residues. The chain's CDR3 is CASSLMASGAASYNEQFF. Here the CDR3 DNA reads TGTGCCAGCAGTTTGATGGCTAGCGGAGCCGCTTCCTACAATGAGCAGTTCTTC.

This clonotype was picked up many times. V is TRBV10-3 and J is TRBJ2-5; D is uncertain. Germline CDR1 ENHRY, CDR2 SYGVKD. The CDR3 runs to 14 residues. With 0 bases removed from V and 2 bases from J, the gap between germline ends came to 7 bases. The chain's CDR3 is CAISESGNQETQYF. The CDR3 DNA reads TGTGCCATCAGTGAGTCCGGCAATCAAGAGACCCAGTACTTC.

To note about this clonotype: It may be a read error: a sequence one base away is much more abundant. The chain has TRBV9 and TRBJ2-3, with no clear D. Germline CDR1 SGDLS, CDR2 YYNGEE. Trimming removed 1 base at V and 8 bases at J, with 14 bases between. The CDR3 extends over 14 amino acids. In DNA, the CDR3 is TGTGCCAGCAGCGTATCGTCCGCCGTAGCTACGCAGTATTTT. Translated: CASSVSSAVATQYF.

The V and J genes are TRBV28 and TRBJ2-1; TRBD1 matches 8 bases. The ends lost 4 bases at V and 10 bases at J; junction bases unmatched: 18. Germline CDR1 and CDR2: MDHEN and SYDVKM. The CDR3 is made up of 17 amino acids. CDR3 loop: CASSSVTTDRGLYEQFF. The CDR3 DNA follows: TGTGCCAGCAGTTCAGTTACGACCGACAGGGGACTCTACGAGCAGTTCTTC.

The gene calls are TRBV3-1 and TRBJ2-1, with 7 positions matching TRBD1. Trimming cost V 2 bases and J 0 bases; bases outside gene matches: 10. In germline, CDR1 is LGHDT, CDR2 YNNKEL (reference sequence). This CDR3 contains 18 residues. The CDR3 DNA reads as TGTGCCAGCAGCCAAAACCCGGGACAGTCGTTCTCCTACAATGAGCAGTTCTTC. Translated, it gives CASSQNPGQSFSYNEQFF.